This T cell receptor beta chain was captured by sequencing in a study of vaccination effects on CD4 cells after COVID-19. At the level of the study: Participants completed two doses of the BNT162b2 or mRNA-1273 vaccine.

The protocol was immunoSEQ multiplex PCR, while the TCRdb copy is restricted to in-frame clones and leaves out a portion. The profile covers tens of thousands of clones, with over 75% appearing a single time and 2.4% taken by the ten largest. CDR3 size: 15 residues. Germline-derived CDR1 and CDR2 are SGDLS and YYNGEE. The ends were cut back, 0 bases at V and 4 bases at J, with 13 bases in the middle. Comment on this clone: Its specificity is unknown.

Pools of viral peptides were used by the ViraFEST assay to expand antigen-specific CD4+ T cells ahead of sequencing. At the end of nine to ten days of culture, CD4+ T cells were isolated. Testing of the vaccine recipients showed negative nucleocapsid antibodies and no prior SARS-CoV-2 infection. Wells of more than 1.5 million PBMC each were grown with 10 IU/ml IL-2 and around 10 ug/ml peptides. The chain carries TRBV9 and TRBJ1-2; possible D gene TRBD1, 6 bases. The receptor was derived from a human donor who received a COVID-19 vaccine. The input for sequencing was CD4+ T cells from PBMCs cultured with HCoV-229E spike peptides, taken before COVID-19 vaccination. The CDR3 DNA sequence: TGTGCCAGCAGCGTAGACACAGGGAGGACCTATGGCTACACCTTC. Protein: CASSVDTGRTYGYTF.